These 18 T cell receptor beta chains share one sample of origin, sequenced in a study of T cell changes during pregnancy in multiple sclerosis. Only in-frame clones appear in the TCRdb table, and some are missing; sequencing was by immunoSEQ multiplex PCR. The table shows just over 30,000 clones, with over 75% occurring only once. The starting material was CD8+ T cells from peripheral blood mononuclear cells, obtained in the second trimester of pregnancy. All receptors come from a female donor with multiple sclerosis, enrolled in a pregnancy study.

The chain carries TRBV27 and TRBJ2-3, with 10 bases that match TRBD2. The length of the CDR3 is 17 residues. Trimming took 1 base from V and 3 from J; bases not matched to a gene: 7. Germline lookup yields CDR1 MNHEY and CDR2 SMNVEV (reference sequence). The CDR3 nucleotides read TGTGCCAGCAGTTTATTTCTCGCTAGCGGGAGAACAGATACGCAGTATTTT. Its translation: CASSLFLASGRTDTQYF.

The chain combines TRBV9 with TRBJ1-2, with D uncertain. CDR3 length: 14 amino acids. CDR1 SGDLS and CDR2 YYNGEE come from the germline V gene. The germline V and J ends were trimmed by 7 bases and 4 bases, with 17 bases remaining between them. The CDR3: CASVAVHGSYGYTF. The CDR3 bases are TGTGCCAGCGTAGCGGTCCACGGGTCCTATGGCTACACCTTC.

The V and J genes are TRBV2 and TRBJ2-5; TRBD1 is a possible D gene (6 bases). The V gene lost 6 bases and the J gene lost 3 bases, with 17 bases spanning the gap. The CDR3 contains 15 residues. Per the germline V gene, CDR1 is SNHLY and CDR2 is FYNNEI. CDR3 coding DNA: TGTGCCAGCAGGATAGGACAGCTGGTAAAAGAGACCCAGTACTTC. It yields the protein CASRIGQLVKETQYF.

V gene TRBV21-1 combines with J gene TRBJ2-7; TRBD1, the D gene given by the table, was not confirmed from the DNA. TRBV21-1 is given as a pseudogene. This CDR3 spans 15 amino acids. CDR3: CASSRRWTGHGEQYF. DNA of the CDR3: TGTGCCAGCAGCCGACGGTGGACAGGGCACGGCGAGCAGTACTTC.

The chain combines TRBV7-2 with TRBJ2-5, with 8 bases identical to TRBD2. The V gene end was trimmed by 5 bases and the J gene end by 5 bases; junction bases not matched to a gene: 10. Germline values: CDR1 SGHTA, CDR2 FQGNSA. The CDR3 consists of 15 residues. The CDR3 reads CASSPSGSKEETQYF. For the CDR3, the DNA is TGTGCCAGCAGCCCAAGCGGGAGTAAAGAGGAGACCCAGTACTTC.

The V gene is TRBV30, the J gene TRBJ2-5; the D gene is possibly TRBD2 (7 bases). Trimming left V 3 bases short and J 5 bases short, with 19 bases between. CDR1 GTSNPN and CDR2 SVGIG come from the germline V gene (reference sequence). The CDR3 loop spans 15 amino acids. The CDR3 bases are TGTGCCTGGAGATTGGTGGGGGGGGCAGGGGAGACCCAGTACTTC. Translation: CAWRLVGGAGETQYF.

The genes are TRBV12-5 and TRBJ2-3; 9 bases match TRBD1. V shed 6 bases, J shed 4 bases, and the junction held 5 bases outside the gene matches. This CDR3 is built from 14 residues. The V gene's germline CDR1 is LGHNT and CDR2 FRNRAP. CDR3 protein: CASGWTGVSDTQYF. CDR3 nucleotide sequence: TGTGCTAGTGGCTGGACAGGGGTGTCAGATACGCAGTATTTT.

V usage is TRBV11-2 and J usage is TRBJ2-5; D is unresolved. The germline V gene encodes CDR1 SGHAT and CDR2 FQNNGV. CDR3 length: 16 residues. V shed 1 base and J shed 0 bases, with 12 bases lying between them. The CDR3 bases are TGTGCCAGCAGCTTAGCCCCCCCCAGTAACCAAGAGACCCAGTACTTC. Translation: CASSLAPPSNQETQYF.

The chain has TRBV5-1 and TRBJ2-3; possible D gene TRBD2, 5 bases. Trimming left V 4 bases short and J 0 bases short, with 18 bases between. There are 17 residues in the CDR3. The germline CDR1 and CDR2 sequences are SGHRS and YFSETQ. CDR3 bases: TGCGCCAGCAGCGAGTCGTCGGTAGCGCCGAGCACAGATACGCAGTATTTT. Translation gives CASSESSVAPSTDTQYF.

The chain recombines TRBV4-3 with TRBJ1-1; 10 positions agree with TRBD1. V shed 4 bases, J shed 0 bases, and the junction held 5 bases outside the gene matches. Germline values: CDR1 LGHNA, CDR2 YSLEER. This CDR3 region has 16 residues. CDR3 DNA sequence: TGCGCCAGCAGCCCGGGACAGGGGACATTGAACACTGAAGCTTTCTTT. Translating it yields CASSPGQGTLNTEAFF.

The chain joins TRBV7-8 to TRBJ2-1; 7 bases map to TRBD2. Looked up from germline, CDR1 is SGHVS and CDR2 is FQNEAQ. This CDR3 has 11 amino acids. The V segment lost 6 bases and the J segment 9 bases; nucleotides outside the gene matches: 2. The CDR3 bases are TGTGCCAGCAGGGGAGGGGCTGAGCAGTTCTTC. It yields the protein CASRGGAEQFF.

The gene calls are TRBV27 and TRBJ2-1; D unclear. The CDR3 sequence is 13 residues long. Germline V gives CDR1 MNHEY, CDR2 SMNVEV (reference sequence). The ends were cut back, 3 bases at V and 0 bases at J, with 3 bases in the middle. In DNA, the CDR3 is TGTGCCAGCAGTTTCTCCTCCTACAATGAGCAGTTCTTC. Protein product: CASSFSSYNEQFF.

The rearrangement joins TRBV7-3 to TRBJ2-1; 10 bases are shared with TRBD2. Per the germline V gene, CDR1 is SGHTA and CDR2 is FQGTGA. After removal of 4 bases from V and 8 bases from J, the junction contained 5 bases not matched to a gene. This CDR3 is 14 amino acids long. This CDR3 reads CASSSSGSLDEQFF. The CDR3, as DNA: TGTGCCAGCAGCTCTAGCGGGAGTCTGGATGAGCAGTTCTTC.

The V and J genes are TRBV6-1 and TRBJ1-4; the D gene is possibly TRBD1 (5 bases). The CDR3 has 15 amino acids. In germline, CDR1 is MNHNS, CDR2 SASEGT. Trimming removed 1 base from V and 8 bases from J, with 14 bases in between. CDR3 loop: CASSEGSGGQEKLFF. Here the CDR3 DNA reads TGTGCCAGCAGTGAAGGCTCGGGAGGACAAGAAAAACTGTTTTTT.

The chain's CDR3 is CASSVSGGTEAFF. DNA of the CDR3: TGTGCCAGCAGCGTTTCAGGGGGGACTGAAGCTTTCTTT. This sequence joins TRBV9 and TRBJ1-1; 7 bases match TRBD1. After removal of 2 bases from V and 5 bases from J, the junction contained 3 bases not matched to a gene. The CDR3 spans 13 residues. Looked up from germline, CDR1 is SGDLS and CDR2 is YYNGEE.

In this sample, this clone turned up a few times. The CDR3 spells CASSLVGGGALYEQYF. For the CDR3, the DNA is TGTGCCAGCAGCTTAGTGGGCGGGGGCGCCCTCTACGAGCAGTACTTC. The chain employs TRBV11-2 and TRBJ2-7, with D perhaps matching TRBD2 (7 bases). V was trimmed by 1 base and J by 3 bases, leaving 16 bases between them. This CDR3 is 16 amino acids long. Germline V CDR1 and CDR2: SGHAT, FQNNGV.

V and J are TRBV2 and TRBJ2-1; 7 nucleotides align to TRBD1. Germline V gene sequence: CDR1 SNHLY, CDR2 FYNNEI. The CDR3 extends over 14 amino acids. J gave up 7 bases and V 4 bases, and 7 bases lay outside the gene matches. This CDR3 is CASSARDRWNEQFF. The CDR3 DNA reads TGTGCCAGCAGTGCACGGGACAGATGGAATGAGCAGTTCTTC.

This chain connects TRBV14 to TRBJ2-7, with TRBD1 identical over 7 bases. The CDR3 sequence is 12 residues long. Germline V lookup: CDR1 SGHDN, CDR2 FVKESK. V shed 4 bases, J shed 4 bases, and the junction held 1 base outside the gene matches. CDR3 in amino acids: CASSRDSYEQYF. In DNA form, the CDR3 reads TGTGCCAGCAGCCGGGACAGTTACGAGCAGTACTTC.